Reported below is one T cell receptor (beta chain). What it binds is not known. The junction and the germline gene differ at one end; a read error may be behind it. The data derive from a study of cytomegalovirus exposure and HLA in healthy donors. Overall study results and limits: As a later analysis revealed, most CMV-associated TCR beta chains appeared HLA-restricted.

The PCR used 60 Vbeta and 13 Jbeta primers. Using immunoSEQ multiplex PCR, the repertoire was profiled, and TCRdb retains in-frame clones only, with some absent. The profile covers roughly 100,000 clones, with roughly 80% appearing a single time and around 6.9% taken by the ten largest. This CDR3 has 16 residues. CDR1 is LGHNA and CDR2 is YSLEER in the germline V gene. The origin of this receptor is a man aged 30 to 45 in good health and CMV-seropositive. The sequenced sample consisted of PBMCs. The chain carries TRBV4-3 and TRBJ2-1; no reliable D call. The CDR3 DNA reads as TGCGCCAGCAGCCAAGATTCGGAGAACTCCTACGATGAGCAGTTCTTC. It specifies CASSQDSENSYDEQFF.